This is a list of T cell receptor beta chains from one sample in a study of CD8+ T cells in alopecia areata. Repertoires were generated with immunoSEQ multiplex PCR, while TCRdb's copy carries only in-frame clones and drops some. The repertoire holds over 120,000 clones, with around three fifths as singletons. Sequenced here: CD4+ T cells sorted from blood, sampled at week 0. These receptor sequences come from a human donor with alopecia areata. The CDR3 runs from the conserved cysteine through the conserved F or W. The order of the fields is J gene, clone size, D gene, V gene, CDR3 protein, CDR3 DNA. D genes are given only for firm matches. The size field is filled for only some rows; it gives once, few, many or a size class.

TRBJ2-5 | once | . | TRBV30 | CAWRSYQETQYF | TGTGCCTGGAGATCGTACCAAGAGACCCAGTACTTC
TRBJ2-7 | . | TRBD2 | TRBV25-1 | CATLGEGDEQYF | TGTGCCACACTCGGGGAGGGCGACGAGCAGTACTTC
TRBJ1-2 | once | . | TRBV2 | CASRPGAHGYTF | TGTGCCAGCAGGCCAGGGGCTCATGGCTACACCTTC
TRBJ2-2 | . | . | TRBV5-1 | CASKLGSGYTGELFF | TGCGCCAGCAAGTTGGGGAGCGGGTACACCGGGGAGCTGTTTTTT
TRBJ2-7 | . | TRBD1 | TRBV5-1 | CASSLGPDRGRIYEQYF | TGCGCCAGCAGCTTGGGTCCGGACAGGGGGCGCATCTACGAGCAGTACTTC
TRBJ2-7 | . | TRBD1 | TRBV7-2 | CASSSQGQGVYEQYF | TGTGCCAGCAGCTCACAGGGACAGGGGGTTTACGAGCAGTACTTC
TRBJ1-2 | . | . | TRBV11-3 | CASSLARGYGYTF | TGTGCCAGCAGCTTAGCCAGGGGCTATGGCTACACCTTC
TRBJ2-2 | . | TRBD2 | TRBV5-1 | CASSLVAGNTGELFF | TGCGCCAGCAGCTTGGTAGCGGGGAACACCGGGGAGCTGTTTTTT
TRBJ2-1 | few | . | TRBV4-3 | CASSQDLGGFNEQFF | TGCGCCAGCAGCCAAGATCTCGGGGGTTTCAATGAGCAGTTCTTC
TRBJ2-7 | . | TRBD2 | TRBV5-1 | CASSLPGTSGDEQYF | TGCGCCAGCAGCTTGCCCGGGACTAGCGGGGATGAGCAGTACTTC
TRBJ1-4 | few | . | TRBV29-1 | CSVAERAANEKLFF | TGCAGCGTAGCGGAGAGGGCCGCTAATGAAAAACTGTTTTTT
TRBJ1-5 | few | . | TRBV7-9 | CASSFAGGSNQPQHF | TGTGCCAGCAGCTTTGCGGGGGGATCCAATCAGCCCCAGCATTTT
TRBJ2-7 | once | . | TRBV7-2 | CASSLGRTSYEQYF | TGTGCCAGCAGCTTAGGGCGGACCTCTTACGAGCAGTACTTC
TRBJ1-2 | . | . | TRBV6-1 | CASSDYPGQSYTF | TGTGCCAGCAGTGACTATCCCGGACAGAGCTACACCTTC
TRBJ2-5 | . | . | TRBV25-1 | CASSGTEHWETQYF | TGTGCCAGCAGTGGGACCGAGCATTGGGAGACCCAGTACTTC
TRBJ2-7 | . | . | TRBV30 | CAWSVLREKSYEQYF | TGTGCCTGGAGTGTACTGCGGGAAAAGAGCTACGAGCAGTACTTC
TRBJ2-6 | once | . | TRBV7-6 | CASSAPSSGANVLTF | TGTGCCAGCAGCGCCCCGTCCTCTGGGGCCAACGTCCTGACTTTC
TRBJ1-6 | few | TRBD1 | TRBV10-3 | CATQGGASDSPLHF | TGTGCCACCCAGGGGGGGGCCTCGGATTCACCCCTCCACTTT
TRBJ2-5 | few | . | TRBV15 | CATSRDRQRETQYF | TGTGCCACCAGCAGAGATCGGCAGCGGGAGACCCAGTACTTC
TRBJ2-1 | few | . | TRBV5-1 | CASSLDREGGEQFF | TGCGCCAGCAGCTTGGACAGGGAAGGAGGTGAGCAGTTCTTC
TRBJ1-2 | . | . | TRBV21-1 | CARGDTNYGYTF | TGTGCCAGAGGGGACACTAACTATGGCTACACCTTC
TRBJ2-5 | few | . | TRBV25-1 | CASSPSETQYF | TGTGCCAGCAGTCCGAGCGAGACCCAGTACTTC
TRBJ1-5 | . | . | TRBV6-6 | CASSYAGGYGQPQHF | TGTGCCAGCAGTTACGCCGGGGGCTATGGTCAGCCCCAGCATTTT
TRBJ2-7 | . | . | TRBV7-9 | CASSLPPGSSYEQYF | TGTGCCAGCAGCTTACCCCCTGGAAGCTCCTACGAGCAGTACTTC